Below are 19 T cell receptor beta chains sequenced from a single sample in a study of T-cell memory formation after mild COVID-19. In TCRdb, the 5' RACE reads were re-called with MiXCR into one record per CDR3 protein. This sample carries 100,000 to 150,000 distinct CDR3 sequences, 15% to 20% of them seen once, and the ten largest clones take approximately 5.2%. Sequenced: PBMCs or a T cell subset sorted from them (not recorded which). These receptors originate from a man younger than 30 who had mild COVID-19 (a few samples of this study predate the infection). Cell type and time point are not known.

The chain couples TRBV4-3 to TRBJ2-5, with unresolved D. Between the trimmed V and J ends, which lost 1 base and 7 bases, there was a span of 13 bases. The V gene's germline CDR1 is LGHNA and CDR2 YSLEER. The CDR3 is 14 residues long. The CDR3: CASSQGTLDGTQYF. CDR3 coding DNA: TGCGCCAGCAGCCAAGGGACCTTAGATGGGACCCAGTACTTC.

This CDR3 reads CATGGHGRETQYF. The DNA of the CDR3 is TGTGCCACCGGTGGCCACGGGCGAGAGACCCAGTACTTC. J is TRBJ2-5 and V is TRBV24-1; no reliable D call. The V gene lost 9 bases and the J gene lost 4 bases, with 14 bases spanning the gap. CDR3 length: 13 residues. CDR1 is KGHDR and CDR2 is SFDVKD in the germline V gene.

The chain employs TRBV28 and TRBJ1-6, with a possible D match to TRBD1 (6 bases). Trimming took off 6 bases at V and 2 bases at J, with 14 bases between the two ends. CDR1 is MDHEN and CDR2 is SYDVKM in the germline V gene. The CDR3 has 16 residues. This chain's CDR3 is CASRPGEGAYNSPLHF. Here the CDR3 DNA reads TGTGCCAGCAGGCCCGGTGAGGGGGCCTATAATTCACCCCTCCACTTT.

The rearrangement uses TRBV5-1 and TRBJ2-3, with D perhaps given as TRBD1 or TRBD2 (5 bases each). V lost 4 bases and J lost 4, with 7 bases in between. Germline assignment: CDR1 SGHRS and CDR2 YFSETQ. This CDR3 is 12 amino acids long. The CDR3 DNA follows: TGCGCCAGCAGCCCGGGGCCAGATACGCAGTATTTT. Translating gives CASSPGPDTQYF. Combining the CDR3 with reference TRBV5-1 and TRBJ2-3 gives the whole variable domain KAGVTQTPRYLIKTRGQQVTLSCSPISGHRSVSWYQQTPGQGLQFLFEYFSETQRNKGNFPGRFSGRQFSNSRSEMNVSTLELGDSALYLCASSPGPDTQYFGPGTRLTVL.

This clonotype was seen a handful of times. The chain uses TRBV12-3 or TRBV12-4 and TRBJ2-6, with D possibly being TRBD2 (5 bases). This CDR3 is 16 amino acids long. Trimming left V 4 bases short and J 4 bases short, with 14 bases between. The CDR3 loop is CASSYPYSGGANVLTF. The DNA of the CDR3 is TGTGCCAGCAGTTACCCCTACTCGGGAGGGGCCAACGTCCTGACTTTC.

The chain combines TRBV3-1 with TRBJ1-2, with TRBD1 matching over 7 bases. J gave up 1 base and V 1 base, and 6 bases lay outside the gene matches. This CDR3 spans 16 amino acids. CDR1 and CDR2 from the germline V gene are LGHDT and YNNKEL (reference sequence). DNA for the CDR3: TGTGCCAGCAGCCAAGTGACAGGGTCCTATAACTATGGCTACACCTTC. This sequence encodes CASSQVTGSYNYGYTF.

V is TRBV18 and J is TRBJ1-6, with D possibly being TRBD1 (5 bases). The CDR3 is made up of 16 amino acids. With 5 bases removed from V and 10 bases from J, the gap between germline ends came to 21 bases. CDR1 is KGHSH, CDR2 LQKENI, per germline. CDR3: CASSSSRARNQSPLHF. The CDR3 DNA reads TGTGCCAGCTCATCGAGCAGGGCCCGCAATCAGTCACCCCTCCACTTT.

This clonotype occurred a few times. The chain carries TRBV19 and TRBJ1-5; possibly TRBD1 for D (5 bases). Germline V gene data show CDR1 as LNHDA and CDR2 as SQIVND (reference sequence). With 7 bases removed from V and 16 bases from J, the gap between germline ends came to 20 bases. There are 12 residues in the CDR3. CDR3 residues: CASTRGGGGTHF. The CDR3 DNA follows: TGTGCCAGTACCCGGGGCGGGGGTGGAACCCATTTT.

This clonotype was seen a few times. The V gene is TRBV9, the J gene TRBJ2-3, with 9 positions matching TRBD2. CDR1 is SGDLS, CDR2 YYNGEE, per germline. The ends lost 6 bases at V and 2 bases at J; junction bases unmatched: 10. CDR3 size: 16 residues. The CDR3 nucleotides read TGTGCCAGCAACCAAATGAGCGGGGGGAACACAGATACGCAGTATTTT. This codes for CASNQMSGGNTDTQYF.

The gene calls are TRBV11-3 and TRBJ2-3; possibly TRBD2 for D (5 bases). Trimming removed 3 bases from V and 6 bases from J, with 13 bases in between. CDR1 is SGHNT and CDR2 is YENEEA in the germline V gene. The CDR3 totals 14 residues. CDR3 sequence: CASSLGSPGDTQYF. The CDR3 nucleotides are TGTGCCAGCAGCTTGGGGAGCCCGGGGGATACGCAGTATTTT.

This sequence joins TRBV5-1 and TRBJ2-2, with D unresolved. V dropped 6 bases and J dropped 0 bases, with 9 bases sitting between them. The germline gives CDR1 SGHRS, CDR2 YFSETQ. The CDR3 extends over 14 amino acids. The CDR3: CASKVAANTGELFF. The CDR3 DNA reads TGCGCCAGCAAAGTGGCGGCGAACACCGGGGAGCTGTTTTTT.

This clonotype was counted only a few times. The chain links TRBV24-1 to TRBJ2-7; D gene ambiguous. CDR3 size: 16 residues. Trimming left V 1 base short and J 3 bases short, with 15 bases between. Per the germline V gene, CDR1 is KGHDR and CDR2 is SFDVKD. CDR3 bases: TGTGCCACCAGTGATTTTCGAGGCAGTCAGGACTACGAGCAGTACTTC. It codes for CATSDFRGSQDYEQYF.

The V and J genes are TRBV7-3 and TRBJ2-7, with a possible D match to TRBD1 (5 bases). CDR3 length: 14 residues. V was pared by 1 base and J by 5 bases, with 12 bases between. The germline V gene has CDR1 SGHTA and CDR2 FQGTGA. In nucleotides, the CDR3 is TGTGCCAGCAGCTTAAATTGGGGCAGGAACGAGCAGTACGTC. Its protein product is CASSLNWGRNEQYV.

There are many counts of this clonotype. The chain carries TRBV7-6 and TRBJ1-4, with TRBD1 as a possible D gene (6 bases). V was clipped by 2 bases and J by 5 bases, with 15 bases between them. The CDR3 has 16 residues. Per the germline V gene, CDR1 is SGHVS and CDR2 is FNYEAQ. The CDR3 region has the DNA TGTGCCAGCAGCTTATCACAGGGTCCTTCAAATGAAAAACTGTTTTTT. It encodes CASSLSQGPSNEKLFF.

This clonotype was observed many times. The rearrangement uses TRBV12-3 or TRBV12-4 and TRBJ1-2; 11 bases are shared with TRBD1. Trimming cost V 5 bases and J 7 bases; bases outside gene matches: 3. The CDR3 contains 13 residues. The CDR3 DNA follows: TGTGCCAGCAGTAATGGACAGGGGGCTGGCTACACCTTC. Residues: CASSNGQGAGYTF.

This rearrangement joins TRBV4-1 to TRBJ1-1, with 7 bases identical to TRBD1. V lost 3 bases, J lost 1 base, and 5 bases stayed unmatched. The CDR3 sequence is 15 residues long. Germline CDR1 MGHRA, CDR2 YSYEKL. This CDR3 is CASSHPTGRNTEAFF. The CDR3 DNA follows: TGCGCCAGCAGCCACCCGACAGGGAGGAACACTGAAGCTTTCTTT.

The chain uses TRBV7-6 and TRBJ2-2; tentatively, D is TRBD1 (5 bases). The CDR3 runs to 15 residues. V was cut by 4 bases and J by 3 bases, with 12 bases left in between. Germline lookup yields CDR1 SGHVS and CDR2 FNYEAQ. This CDR3 reads CASSYDIRDTGELFF. As DNA, the CDR3 is TGTGCCAGCAGCTACGACATCAGGGACACCGGGGAGCTGTTTTTT.

This chain links TRBV20-1 with TRBJ2-1, with 13 bases fitting TRBD2. V was pared by 6 bases and J by 4 bases, with 3 bases of the junction left unmatched. This CDR3 has 14 amino acids. From germline, CDR1 is DFQATT and CDR2 SNEGSKA (reference sequence). In DNA form, the CDR3 reads TGCAGTGCCCTGACTAGCGGGGGGTACAATGAGCAGTTCTTC. Amino acids: CSALTSGGYNEQFF.

The chain joins TRBV2 to TRBJ2-3; TRBD2 is a possible D gene (5 bases). Germline lookup yields CDR1 SNHLY and CDR2 FYNNEI. V dropped 6 bases and J dropped 3 bases, with 28 bases sitting between them. The CDR3 has 19 residues. CDR3 protein: CASSATLGAAGGPTDTQYF. The CDR3 region has the DNA TGTGCCAGCAGCGCCACCCTAGGAGCGGCGGGCGGGCCAACAGATACGCAGTATTTT.